Presented here are 14 T cell receptor beta chains from one specimen sequenced in a study of T cell clonotyping in hematopoietic cell transplantation. Profiled with immunoSEQ multiplex PCR; TCRdb holds only in-frame clones, not every one. The sample gives roughly 12,000 clones, approximately 90% of which show up once; about 0.79% is in the top ten. The material sequenced was peripheral blood mononuclear cells. Receptors originate from a woman aged 50 to 60 in good health. Some clones in this sample may be carry-over from other donors' samples.

This chain uses TRBV2 with TRBJ2-3, with D unresolved. The CDR3 covers 15 residues. Germline assignment: CDR1 SNHLY and CDR2 FYNNEI. Trimming took off 7 bases at V and 0 bases at J, with 14 bases between the two ends. CDR3 nucleotide sequence: TGTGCCAGCACCTCTACGGCCATAAGCACAGATACGCAGTATTTT. This encodes CASTSTAISTDTQYF.

The chain combines TRBV11-2 with TRBJ1-3; 8 positions agree with TRBD1. Unmatched junction bases numbered 8, after V lost 6 bases and J lost 4 bases. CDR3 length equals 15 residues. Germline lookup yields CDR1 SGHAT and CDR2 FQNNGV. CDR3 coding DNA: TGTGCCAGCAGTCGGAGCGGGACAGGCGGAAACACCATATATTTT. Translation: CASSRSGTGGNTIYF.

V gene TRBV27 combines with J gene TRBJ1-2; D not certain. Deletions cut 0 bases from V and 0 bases from J, with 5 bases between. The CDR3 covers 14 residues. CDR1 and CDR2 from the germline V gene are MNHEY and SMNVEV (reference sequence). CDR3 coding DNA: TGTGCCAGCAGTTTATCGCGGGCTAACTATGGCTACACCTTC. Translated, it gives CASSLSRANYGYTF.

A few counts support this clone. The chain links TRBV5-1 to TRBJ1-3; D unclear. Germline V CDR1 and CDR2: SGHRS, YFSETQ. This CDR3 comprises 16 residues. V was shortened by 3 bases and J by 1 base, with 14 bases between the two germline ends. CDR3 in amino acids: CASSYTLLGSGNTIYF. CDR3 in DNA: TGCGCCAGCAGCTACACTTTATTGGGTTCTGGAAACACCATATATTTT. Full variable domain (missing parts from reference TRBV5-1 and TRBJ1-3): KAGVTQTPRYLIKTRGQQVTLSCSPISGHRSVSWYQQTPGQGLQFLFEYFSETQRNKGNFPGRFSGRQFSNSRSEMNVSTLELGDSALYLCASSYTLLGSGNTIYFGEGSWLTVV.

The chain couples TRBV5-1 to TRBJ1-4, with a tentative D call TRBD1 (5 bases). Trimming took off 4 bases at V and 8 bases at J, with 18 bases between the two ends. Germline assignment: CDR1 SGHRS and CDR2 YFSETQ. This CDR3 comprises 15 residues. CDR3 loop: CASSIAGTGGEKLFF. In DNA, the CDR3 is TGCGCCAGCAGCATTGCCGGGACGGGAGGGGAAAAACTGTTTTTT.

This clone came up once. The chain is built from TRBV19 and TRBJ1-1; D uncertain. CDR1 LNHDA and CDR2 SQIVND come from the germline V gene (reference sequence). The CDR3 runs to 13 residues. The ends were cut back, 5 bases at V and 0 bases at J, with 7 bases in the middle. The CDR3: CASSVTLNTEAFF. CDR3 coding DNA: TGTGCCAGTAGTGTGACTTTGAACACTGAAGCTTTCTTT.

This clone was counted between two and nine times. This chain links TRBV5-6 with TRBJ2-3, with D perhaps TRBD1 (5 bases). From germline, CDR1 is SGHDT and CDR2 YYEEEE. The V and J ends lost 4 bases and 7 bases respectively, with 10 bases between them. The CDR3 is made up of 12 amino acids. The CDR3 region has the DNA TGTGCCAGCAGCGACCGACAGAATACGCAGTATTTT. This codes for CASSDRQNTQYF.

This chain links TRBV2 with TRBJ1-4; D might be TRBD1 (6 bases). Germline V gene sequence: CDR1 SNHLY, CDR2 FYNNEI. The CDR3 contains 14 residues. Trimming removed 5 bases at V and 5 bases at J, with 12 bases between. The CDR3 is CASSRTDTNEKLFF. As DNA, the CDR3 is TGTGCCAGCAGTAGGACAGACACGAATGAAAAACTGTTTTTT.

The V and J genes are TRBV7-2 and TRBJ2-7; 14 bases are a match to TRBD2. The length of the CDR3 is 18 residues. Germline V gives CDR1 SGHTA, CDR2 FQGNSA. Trimming cost V 5 bases and J 0 bases; bases outside gene matches: 9. The CDR3, as DNA: TGTGCCAGCAGCGTATCCGGGACTAGCGGGGGAAGCTCCTACGAGCAGTACTTC. Residues: CASSVSGTSGGSSYEQYF.

The chain links TRBV14 to TRBJ2-5; 10 bases are a match to TRBD2. Germline V gives CDR1 SGHDN, CDR2 FVKESK. The trim removed 4 bases at V and 4 bases at J, leaving 6 bases unmatched. The CDR3 totals 15 residues. The CDR3 spells CASSPLAGGGETQYF. CDR3 bases: TGTGCCAGCAGCCCTTTAGCGGGGGGTGGAGAGACCCAGTACTTC.

V usage is TRBV30 and J usage is TRBJ1-2, with 7 bases fitting TRBD1. The germline V gene encodes CDR1 GTSNPN and CDR2 SVGIG (reference sequence). Trimming removed 0 bases from V and 7 bases from J; junction bases left unmatched: 8. There are 14 residues in the CDR3. The CDR3 DNA reads as TGTGCCTGGAGTGTTCAAGGACAGGAAAGTGGCTACACCTTC. Protein sequence: CAWSVQGQESGYTF.

This clone showed up just a few times. The chain carries TRBV6-4 and TRBJ1-1; the D is unclear. Trimming took 3 bases from V and 6 from J, leaving 11 bases between them. Looked up from germline, CDR1 is MRHNA and CDR2 is SNTAGT. The CDR3 extends over 13 amino acids. DNA for the CDR3: TGTGCCAGCAGTGATGATTTATGGGCTGAAGCTTTCTTT. Translating it yields CASSDDLWAEAFF.

The chain joins TRBV10-3 to TRBJ1-2; no definite D call. The CDR3 contains 11 residues. Trimming cost V 7 bases and J 4 bases, with 7 bases left between them. Germline CDR1 and CDR2: ENHRY and SYGVKD. The CDR3 is CAITNGYGYTF. The CDR3, as DNA: TGTGCCATCACAAACGGCTATGGCTACACCTTC.

The V gene is TRBV6-5, the J gene TRBJ1-4; D perhaps matches TRBD1 (5 bases). This CDR3 is built from 16 residues. Trimming took off 0 bases at V and 8 bases at J, with 16 bases between the two ends. Germline assignment: CDR1 MNHEY and CDR2 SVGAGI. DNA of the CDR3: TGTGCCAGCAGTTACTCGAGCCCCGGGACTGGGGAAAAACTGTTTTTT. Translating it yields CASSYSSPGTGEKLFF.